Below, 10 T cell receptor beta chains from the same sample are listed, as sequenced in a study of prognosis after radiotherapy for stage I lung cancer (dated by TCRdb to about 2021). The instrument was an Illumina HiSeq 3000. Two rounds of multiplex PCR were performed to amplify the TCR beta CDR3 region from genomic DNA. The first PCR round used primers specific to each TRBV and TRBJ gene, with sequences filed in Chinese patent CN105087789A. TCRdb handled the public reads itself, with Q25 trimming in fastp and clone calling in MiXCR, and kept productive beta chains. Under each unique CDR3 protein, matching rows form one entry showing the most common genes and DNA. Recorded for this sample are 25,000 to 35,000 distinct CDR3 sequences; 40% to 60% of them occurred a single time. The ten largest clones represent 16% of the sample. This specimen was PBMCs, taken before or after stereotactic body radiation therapy (not recorded which). The receptors shown here come from a donor aged 50 or older with non-small cell lung cancer.

This rearrangement joins TRBV9 to TRBJ2-7; 7 bases align to TRBD2. The V gene end was trimmed by 0 bases and the J gene end by 4 bases; junction bases not matched to a gene: 10. CDR3 length: 16 residues. Per the germline V gene, CDR1 is SGDLS and CDR2 is YYNGEE. CDR3: CASSVGVGRPTYEQYF. The CDR3 DNA reads as TGTGCCAGCAGCGTAGGAGTCGGGAGGCCCACTTACGAGCAGTACTTC. Full variable domain (rest looked up from reference TRBV9 and TRBJ2-7): DSGVTQTPKHLITATGQRVTLRCSPRSGDLSVYWYQQSLDQGLQFLIQYYNGEERAKGNILERFSAQQFPDLHSELNLSSLELGDSALYFCASSVGVGRPTYEQYFGPGTRLTVT.

This clonotype was detected ten times or more. This chain joins TRBV5-4 and TRBJ2-2; D gene ambiguous. The germline V gene has CDR1 SGHNT and CDR2 YYREEE (reference sequence). CDR3 length equals 14 residues. V lost 5 bases, J lost 0 bases, and 8 bases lay in between. CDR3 DNA: TGTGCCAGCAGTACTGCTACGAACACCGGGGAGCTGTTTTTT. Translating it yields CASSTATNTGELFF.

This clonotype was seen many times. J is TRBJ2-7 and V is TRBV7-9; 7 nucleotides line up with TRBD2. CDR3 size: 13 residues. V lost 4 bases, J lost 5 bases, and 5 bases stayed unmatched. CDR1 is SEHNR and CDR2 is FQNEAQ in the germline V gene (reference sequence). In DNA, the CDR3 is TGTGCCAGCAGCTGGCGGGAGAACGACGAGCAGTACTTC. It encodes CASSWRENDEQYF.

This clonotype appeared many times. The gene calls are TRBV11-2 and TRBJ2-1, with TRBD2 as a possible D gene (5 bases). Germline CDR1 and CDR2: SGHAT and FQNNGV. CDR3 length equals 17 residues. V shed 5 bases and J shed 2 bases, with 19 bases lying between them. The CDR3 nucleotides read TGTGCCAGCAGCCTCCGGGCCCTGGCGGAGGCCTACAATGAGCAGTTCTTC. Protein: CASSLRALAEAYNEQFF.

This clonotype appeared a single time. This chain links TRBV30 with TRBJ2-3; D is possibly TRBD2 (6 bases). This CDR3 has 14 residues. Germline V gene data show CDR1 as GTSNPN and CDR2 as SVGIG (reference sequence). The CDR3 loop reads CTRLRASVKDTQYF. DNA of the CDR3: TGTACCCGCCTAAGGGCTAGCGTTAAAGATACGCAGTATTTT.

As concerns this clonotype: A far bigger clonotype differs at one base, so this is likely a read error. The chain has TRBV9 and TRBJ2-1, with D perhaps matching TRBD2 (5 bases). Trimming cost V 4 bases and J 8 bases, with 16 bases left between them. The CDR3 has 14 residues. Per the germline V gene, CDR1 is SGDLS and CDR2 is YYNGEE. Here the CDR3 DNA reads TGTGCCAGCAGCCTTACGAGGGCTACCGATGAGCAGTTCTTC. Residues: CASSLTRATDEQFF.

The chain has TRBV5-1 and TRBJ2-1; D is ambiguous. CDR3 size: 14 residues. Germline V CDR1 and CDR2: SGHRS, YFSETQ. With 5 bases removed from V and 1 base from J, the gap between germline ends came to 10 bases. DNA for the CDR3: TGCGCCAGCAGAGACGAGGAGTCCTACAATGAGCAGTTCTTC. Translated: CASRDEESYNEQFF.

Ten or more counts support this clonotype. This chain links TRBV28 with TRBJ2-2; D might be TRBD2 (6 bases). Germline CDR1 reads MDHEN; CDR2 reads SYDVKM. Trimming cost V 11 bases and J 2 bases, with 15 bases left between them. This CDR3 comprises 14 residues. CDR3 sequence reads: CAEGRGTNTGELFF. The CDR3 DNA follows: TGTGCCGAAGGACGCGGGACTAACACCGGGGAGCTGTTTTTT.

This clonotype was seen ten or more times. The chain combines TRBV3-1 with TRBJ1-5; D call uncertain. From germline, CDR1 is LGHDT and CDR2 YNNKEL (reference sequence). V was trimmed by 4 bases and J by 7 bases, leaving 11 bases between them. This CDR3 region has 13 residues. The CDR3 DNA reads as TGTGCCAGCAGCCGGGGAGATCAGCAGCCCCAGCATTTT. Protein product: CASSRGDQQPQHF.

J is TRBJ1-2 and V is TRBV6-1, with D perhaps TRBD1 (6 bases). The CDR3 consists of 15 residues. The V end was cut by 2 bases, the J end by 4 bases, with 14 bases between. Germline V gene data show CDR1 as MNHNS and CDR2 as SASEGT. The CDR3 nucleotides read TGTGCCAGCAGTGAACGGGGGGCTAATAGCTATGGCTACACCTTC. Protein product: CASSERGANSYGYTF.